A single sample gave rise to the 6 T cell receptor beta chains below, sequenced in a study of CD8 T cells in ankylosing spondylitis. TCRdb passed the 5' RACE reads through MiXCR, listing each CDR3 protein once. Here the sample spans fewer than 400,000 distinct CDR3 sequences, around 15% being singletons. Input material: blood, either unsorted or a sorted T cell fraction (not recorded which). These receptors were obtained from a male donor with ankylosing spondylitis or in good health (not recorded which).

This clonotype came up many times. CDR3 coding DNA: TGTGCCATCAGAACCGGACAGGTTAACACCGGGGAGCTGTTTTTT. Protein: CAIRTGQVNTGELFF. V usage is TRBV10-3 and J usage is TRBJ2-2; 7 nucleotides agree with TRBD1. Unmatched junction bases numbered 6, after V lost 6 bases and J lost 2 bases. Per germline, CDR1 ENHRY and CDR2 SYGVKD. This CDR3 has 15 amino acids.

The chain is built from TRBV6-1 and TRBJ2-2, with D perhaps matching TRBD1 (5 bases). Germline CDR1 reads MNHNS; CDR2 reads SASEGT. V lost 6 bases to trimming and J lost 3 bases, with 14 bases between them. The CDR3 has 15 residues. CDR3 sequence reads: CASSRWVGDTGELFF. CDR3 nucleotide sequence: TGTGCCAGCAGCCGCTGGGTAGGGGACACCGGGGAGCTGTTTTTT.

The V and J genes are TRBV7-9 and TRBJ1-2; no clear D gene. V lost 5 bases and J lost 6, with 16 bases in between. CDR3 length: 14 amino acids. The germline V gene encodes CDR1 SEHNR and CDR2 FQNEAQ (reference sequence). CDR3 loop: CASSQAIDLNGYTF. The CDR3 region has the DNA TGTGCCAGCAGCCAGGCCATTGATTTAAATGGCTACACCTTC.

The sample holds many counts of this clonotype. The rearrangement links TRBV5-1 to TRBJ2-7; a weak D match, TRBD1 (5 bases). Germline CDR1 and CDR2: SGHRS and YFSETQ. V was trimmed by 3 bases and J by 6 bases, leaving 10 bases between them. The CDR3 extends over 12 amino acids. CDR3 loop: CASSSGQGEQYF. DNA for the CDR3: TGCGCCAGCAGCTCCGGACAAGGCGAGCAGTACTTC.

DNA of the CDR3: TGCGCCAGCAGTGAGTCACTAGGGAGTGGAGATACGCAGTATTTT. It is translated as CASSESLGSGDTQYF. The chain uses TRBV10-2 and TRBJ2-3, with D possibly TRBD2 on 5 matching bases. Germline assignment: CDR1 WSHSY and CDR2 SAAADI. The CDR3 extends over 15 amino acids. With 0 bases removed from V and 5 bases from J, the gap between germline ends came to 12 bases.

The CDR3 sequence is CASSYLRQASSTDTQYF. Written as DNA, the CDR3 is TGTGCCAGCAGTTACCTTAGGCAGGCCTCTAGCACAGATACGCAGTATTTT. The rearrangement uses TRBV6-5 and TRBJ2-3; no clear D. CDR3 size: 17 residues. The V gene lost 2 bases and the J gene lost 0 bases, with 15 bases spanning the gap. CDR1 and CDR2 from the germline V gene are MNHEY and SVGAGI.